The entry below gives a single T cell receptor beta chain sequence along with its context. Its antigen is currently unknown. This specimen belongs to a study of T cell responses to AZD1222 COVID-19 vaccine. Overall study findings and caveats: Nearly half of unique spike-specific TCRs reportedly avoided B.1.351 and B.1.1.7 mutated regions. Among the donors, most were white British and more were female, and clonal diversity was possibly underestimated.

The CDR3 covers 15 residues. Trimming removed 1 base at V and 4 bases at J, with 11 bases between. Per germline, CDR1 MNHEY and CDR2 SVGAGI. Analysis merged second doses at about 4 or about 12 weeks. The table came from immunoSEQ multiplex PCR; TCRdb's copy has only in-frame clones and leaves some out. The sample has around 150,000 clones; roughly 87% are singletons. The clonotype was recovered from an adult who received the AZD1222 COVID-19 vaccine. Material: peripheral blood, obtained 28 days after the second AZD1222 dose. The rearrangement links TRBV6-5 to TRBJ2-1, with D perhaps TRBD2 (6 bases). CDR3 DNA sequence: TGTGCCAGCAGTTACTTTTCGGGGAGGTACAATGAGCAGTTCTTC. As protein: CASSYFSGRYNEQFF.